This TCR beta chain came from a study of cytomegalovirus exposure and HLA in healthy donors. Study observations and caveats: Further analysis was carried out later, and it showed several of the most significant clusters appearing linked to common viral pathogens.

This PCR relied on a set of 60 Vbeta primers and 13 Jbeta primers. Method: immunoSEQ multiplex PCR; TCRdb's copy keeps in-frame clones and lacks some. The sample has 95,000 to 150,000 clones, 70% to 85% seen once. Recording of this donor's CMV serostatus was not done. For this clone: Its matching antigen is unknown.

This CDR3 is 16 amino acids long. The V and J ends lost 6 bases and 4 bases, in that order; junction bases with no gene match: 7. CDR1 is MNHNY, CDR2 SVGAGI, per germline (reference sequence). This chain uses TRBV6-6 with TRBJ2-1; 12 bases fit TRBD1. Specimen: PBMCs. The clonotype comes from a human donor in good health. The CDR3 here is CASSPMGQGAYNEQFF. In DNA form, the CDR3 reads TGTGCCAGCAGCCCAATGGGACAGGGGGCGTACAATGAGCAGTTCTTC.